This T cell receptor beta chain appears in the sequencing data of a study of shared clonotypes between healthy human individuals. Recent vaccinations or acute infections were absent in the healthy HIV-negative adult donors. The material for each subset, its genomic DNA, was split evenly across several immunoSEQ plates. Sorted-subset replicate PCR reactions were performed with about 200 ng DNA, corresponding to tens of thousands of T cell genomes. TCRdb keeps only in-frame clones here, not all; method: immunoSEQ multiplex PCR. Seen here are under 2.5 million clones, about nine tenths observed once, and the top ten hold approximately 0.39%. Germline-derived CDR1 and CDR2 are MRHNA and SNTAGT. The CDR3 contains 15 residues. Trimming removed 5 bases from V and 4 bases from J, with 16 bases in between.

Sequenced input: naive CD4+ T cells from PBMCs. As for subset: CD45RA+ positively selected. This receptor was identified in a man younger than 35 in good health. Some clones in this sample may be carry-over from other donors' samples. The J gene is TRBJ2-3, the V gene TRBV6-4; TRBD2 might be the D (6 bases). The DNA of the CDR3 is TGTGCCAGCAGTACCCGAGGGACTCCTGCAGATACGCAGTATTTT. Amino acid sequence: CASSTRGTPADTQYF.